A selection of T cell receptor beta chains follows, all from one sample in a study of shared clonotypes between healthy human individuals. The table came from immunoSEQ multiplex PCR; TCRdb's copy has only in-frame clones and leaves some out. The sample has roughly 2.6 million clones; about 92% are singletons. Sample: naive CD4+ T cells sorted from blood. The receptors originated from a man younger than 35 in good health. Both conserved end residues are part of each CDR3. D genes are given only for firm matches. Clone size is given for some rows only: seen once, a few or many times, or a class if the clone is expanded.

>TRBV28|TRBJ1-6|TRBD1|.
CASREDLTGPNNSPLHF
TGTGCCAGCAGAGAGGACCTGACAGGGCCCAATAATTCACCCCTCCACTTT
>TRBV6-5|TRBJ1-5|.|.
CASSYRRDQPQHF
TGTGCCAGCAGTTACCGGCGGGATCAGCCCCAGCATTTT
>TRBV9|TRBJ1-6|.|.
CASSARQDRNSPLHF
TGTGCCAGCAGCGCTAGACAGGATAGAAATTCACCCCTCCACTTT
>TRBV28|TRBJ2-1|.|.
CASSRVGEQFF
TGTGCCAGCAGTCGGGTGGGGGAGCAGTTCTTC
>TRBV25-1|TRBJ2-3|.|.
CASSDWSGLSTDTQYF
TGTGCCAGCAGTGATTGGAGCGGCCTTAGCACAGATACGCAGTATTTT
>TRBV7-7|TRBJ2-1|.|.
CASSPTNSPYNEQFF
TGTGCTAGCAGCCCGACTAATAGCCCCTACAATGAGCAGTTCTTC
>TRBV29-1|TRBJ2-1|.|.
CSVESMGTNEQFF
TGCAGCGTTGAATCGATGGGAACCAATGAGCAGTTCTTC
>TRBV18|TRBJ2-2|.|.
CASRLGGRVEMNTGELFF
TGTGCCAGCCGCCTCGGGGGGCGAGTGGAGATGAACACCGGGGAGCTGTTTTTT
>TRBV7-9|TRBJ2-1|TRBD2|.
CASSSLAGSSYNEQFF
TGTGCCAGCAGCTCATTAGCGGGTAGCTCCTACAATGAGCAGTTCTTC
>TRBV5-1|TRBJ2-7|TRBD1|once
CASSPGTGASYEQYF
TGCGCCAGCAGCCCCGGGACAGGGGCATCCTACGAGCAGTACTTC
>TRBV10-3|TRBJ1-2|TRBD1|.
CAISEIGTGDGYTF
TGTGCCATCAGTGAAATTGGAACAGGGGACGGCTACACCTTC
>TRBV6-5|TRBJ1-4|.|.
CASRRDYSTNEKLFF
TGTGCCAGCAGGCGAGATTACAGTACTAATGAAAAACTGTTTTTT
>TRBV30|TRBJ2-7|TRBD2|.
CAWSLLLAGTEQYF
TGTGCCTGGAGTCTTTTGCTAGCGGGAACCGAGCAGTACTTC
>TRBV2|TRBJ2-5|.|.
CASSPEVAVQETQYF
TGTGCCAGCAGTCCCGAGGTGGCAGTACAAGAGACCCAGTACTTC
>TRBV5-1|TRBJ1-1|TRBD1|.
CASSQQGARTEAFF
TGCGCCAGCAGCCAACAGGGGGCGCGAACTGAAGCTTTCTTT
>TRBV18|TRBJ1-5|.|.
CASSPGDDQPQHF
TGTGCCAGCTCACCAGGAGATGATCAGCCCCAGCATTTT
>TRBV19|TRBJ2-5|.|once
CASSLGRTVETQYF
TGTGCCAGTAGTCTCGGACGGACGGTGGAGACCCAGTACTTC
>TRBV5-1|TRBJ2-2|TRBD1|.
CASSEGQGANPGELFF
TGCGCCAGCAGCGAAGGACAGGGGGCGAATCCCGGGGAGCTGTTTTTT
>TRBV11-2|TRBJ2-1|TRBD2|.
CASSWGLANEQFF
TGTGCCAGCAGCTGGGGACTAGCCAATGAGCAGTTCTTC
>TRBV7-2|TRBJ2-7|TRBD2|.
CASSLAGREVGEQYF
TGTGCCAGCAGCTTAGCGGGGCGGGAGGTCGGCGAGCAGTACTTC
>TRBV2|TRBJ2-3|.|.
CASSERAYAFTDTQYF
TGTGCCAGCAGTGAACGGGCCTACGCCTTCACAGATACGCAGTATTTT
>TRBV5-1|TRBJ1-2|.|.
CASSFDSFGYTF
TGCGCCAGCAGCTTCGACAGTTTTGGCTACACCTTC
>TRBV6-5|TRBJ1-2|.|.
CASSYSWGENYGYTF
TGTGCCAGCAGTTACTCTTGGGGGGAAAACTATGGCTACACCTTC
>TRBV4-3|TRBJ1-2|TRBD1|.
CASSQDIGTAVYGYTF
TGCGCCAGCAGCCAAGATATCGGGACAGCAGTCTATGGCTACACCTTC
>TRBV20-1|TRBJ2-7|.|once
CTVGPSYEQYF
TGCACTGTTGGGCCTTCCTACGAGCAGTACTTC
>TRBV6-6|TRBJ1-1|TRBD1|.
CASSNRGTEAFF
TGTGCCAGCAGCAACAGGGGGACTGAAGCTTTCTTT
>TRBV7-9|TRBJ1-4|TRBD1|.
CASSRQGLNEKLFF
TGTGCCAGCAGCCGACAGGGCTTAAATGAAAAACTGTTTTTT
>TRBV19|TRBJ1-1|.|.
CASSTLTTGPATEAFF
TGTGCCAGTAGTACACTTACTACAGGGCCTGCGACCGAAGCTTTCTTT
>TRBV28|TRBJ1-1|.|.
CASRTTNTEAFF
TGTGCCAGCAGAACCACCAACACTGAAGCTTTCTTT
>TRBV15|TRBJ1-2|.|.
CATSSGGMDSRGYTF
TGTGCCACCAGCAGCGGAGGAATGGACTCTAGGGGCTACACCTTC
>TRBV12-5|TRBJ2-7|.|.
CASGLPAPPGTVIAGPYEQYF
TGTGCTAGTGGTTTGCCCGCGCCCCCCGGGACAGTTATAGCGGGTCCCTACGAGCAGTACTTC
>TRBV2|TRBJ1-4|.|.
CASSEEGRSEKLFF
TGTGCCAGCAGTGAGGAGGGGCGTAGCGAAAAACTGTTTTTT
>TRBV9|TRBJ2-5|.|once
CASSVGGVLASSGTQYF
TGTGCCAGCAGCGTAGGAGGAGTACTAGCTTCCTCCGGGACCCAGTACTTC
>TRBV7-2|TRBJ2-1|TRBD2|.
CASSPGTSGTHEQFF
TGTGCCAGCAGCCCCGGGACTAGCGGGACGCATGAGCAGTTCTTC
>TRBV6-6|TRBJ1-6|.|.
CASSYWEGGGNSPLHF
TGTGCCAGCAGTTACTGGGAGGGTGGGGGGAATTCACCCCTCCACTTT
>TRBV11-2|TRBJ1-2|.|.
CASSPHSSGYGYTF
TGTGCCAGCAGCCCCCATTCATCAGGCTATGGCTACACCTTC
>TRBV10-3|TRBJ2-2|TRBD2|.
CAVKTSGDTGELFF
TGTGCCGTTAAAACTAGCGGGGACACCGGGGAGCTGTTTTTT